These T cell receptor beta chains were read from a single sample in a study of regulatory T cells in long-lasting Graves disease. TCRdb fed the multiplex PCR reads into MiXCR, producing one record per CDR3 protein. Among over 300,000 distinct CDR3 sequences, about 20% were seen once, and the ten largest hold approximately 31%. The sequences come from peripheral blood mononuclear cells (PBMCs), collected when the disease was refractory, from a patient treated with antithyroid drugs. The receptors were gathered from a female donor with Graves disease. Each CDR3 is given with its conserved first and last residue. A D gene is named only where the DNA matches it firmly. Clone sizes are given selectively: once, few, many, or a class where the clone is expanded.

clone_size j_call v_call d_call cdr3_nt cdr3_aa
few TRBJ2-2 TRBV7-3 . TGTGCCAGCAGCTTTGGGCAGGGCAGAAACACCGGGGAGCTGTTTTTT CASSFGQGRNTGELFF
many TRBJ2-5 TRBV28 . TGTGCCAGCCTGGAGGGGAGGGGGGAGACCCAGTACTTC CASLEGRGETQYF
. TRBJ1-1 TRBV7-9 TRBD1 TGTGCCAGCAGCTTAACCTTGGGACAGGGTGTCGGTGAAGCTTTCTTT CASSLTLGQGVGEAFF
many TRBJ2-2 TRBV11-2 TRBD2 TGTGCCAGCAGCTTTCCCACTAGCGGGAGAAGTAACACCGGGGAGCTGTTTTTT CASSFPTSGRSNTGELFF
few TRBJ1-2 TRBV24-1 . TGTGCCACCAGTGACTCCGGGACGACTGGCTACACCTTC CATSDSGTTGYTF
. TRBJ2-1 TRBV7-2 . TGTGCCAGCAGCTTTCGGGCTAATTCCTACAATGAGCAGTTCTTC CASSFRANSYNEQFF
. TRBJ2-7 TRBV2 . TGTGCCAGCAGCCCACAAAGCGAGCAGTACGAGCAGTACTTC CASSPQSEQYEQYF
many TRBJ1-5 TRBV2 . TGTGCCAGCAGTGAAGAGGGGCCTGGTCAGCCCCAGCATTTT CASSEEGPGQPQHF
many TRBJ1-2 TRBV12-3/TRBV12-4 TRBD1 TGTGCCAGCAGCGGGACAGGACCCTATGGCTACACCTTC CASSGTGPYGYTF
many TRBJ1-2 TRBV27 TRBD1 TGTGCCAGCAGTTTAACCCGGACAGGGGGAATAGGCTACACCTTC CASSLTRTGGIGYTF
many TRBJ2-4 TRBV20-1 . TGCAGTGCTATGACAGGATCTCTTCCCAACATTCAGTACTTC CSAMTGSLPNIQYF
. TRBJ2-2 TRBV6-2/TRBV6-3 TRBD2 TGTGCCAGCAAAAACGAAGGGGAGCGGGAGGCCGGGGAGCTGCTTTTT CASKNEGEREAGELLF
many TRBJ2-5 TRBV20-1 . TGCAGTGCTAGGCGTAGCTTTGGGACCCAGTACTTC CSARRSFGTQYF
. TRBJ2-2 TRBV5-1 TRBD2 TGCGCCAGCAGCCCGCGAAGGAGCGGGGACGGTGGGGAGCTGTTTTTT CASSPRRSGDGGELFF
. TRBJ1-3 TRBV3-1 . TGTGCCAGCAGCCAAACCCGGACAGATGGAAACACCATATATTTT CASSQTRTDGNTIYF
many TRBJ1-2 TRBV7-2 . TGTGCCAGCAGCTTAGGCGGGGCTAGGGGCTACACCTTC CASSLGGARGYTF
many TRBJ1-1 TRBV29-1 . TGCAGCGTTGCACCCCGGGGGACGAACACTGAAGCTTTCTTT CSVAPRGTNTEAFF
. TRBJ1-2 TRBV27 TRBD1 TGTGCCAGCAGGTTGGGACAGGGGGCAGGGTATGGCTACACCTTC CASRLGQGAGYGYTF
. TRBJ2-7 TRBV28 TRBD1 TGTGCCAGCAGTACAAGGACAGGCGCTAGCTCCTACGAGCAGTACTTC CASSTRTGASSYEQYF
few TRBJ2-7 TRBV6-1 . TGTGCCAGTCACAGGGACCCCTACTCCTACGAGCAGTACTTC CASHRDPYSYEQYF
. TRBJ2-5 TRBV4-1 . TGCGCCAGCAGCCAACGCGCGGGGTTGGGGGAGACCCAGTACTTC CASSQRAGLGETQYF
many TRBJ1-2 TRBV12-3/TRBV12-4 . TGTGCCAGCAGTTTAGAAACCAGGTTTGCCTTGCTTTCTAACTATGGCTACACCTTC CASSLETRFALLSNYGYTF
. TRBJ1-3 TRBV19 . TGTGCCAGTATGAGGGTCGGTGGAAACACCATATATTTT CASMRVGGNTIYF
many TRBJ2-7 TRBV20-1 TRBD2 TGCAGTGCTAGAGTCGCTAGCGGGAGGCCCTACGAGCAGTACTTC CSARVASGRPYEQYF
many TRBJ1-4 TRBV9 TRBD1 TGTGCCAGCAGCGTCGGGACAGGATTTAATGAAAAACTGTTTTTT CASSVGTGFNEKLFF
many TRBJ1-2 TRBV6-1 . TGTGCCAGCAGTCCCTCAGGCGGGATACCAAACTATGGCTACACCTTC CASSPSGGIPNYGYTF
many TRBJ1-3 TRBV2 . TGTGCCAGCAGTGAAGATAGGTCCCATGCGGGAAACACCATATATTTT CASSEDRSHAGNTIYF
few TRBJ2-1 TRBV9 TRBD1 TGTGCCAGCAGCGTACAGGGGGCCTCTACGTACAATGAGCAGTTCTTC CASSVQGASTYNEQFF
many TRBJ1-1 TRBV12-3/TRBV12-4 TRBD1 TGTGCCAGCAGTCCCAGACAGGGTGGTGAAGCTTTCTTT CASSPRQGGEAFF
many TRBJ1-1 TRBV10-3 TRBD1 TGTGCCATCAGTGAGTCAGGACAGGGAAACACTGAAGCTTTCTTT CAISESGQGNTEAFF
many TRBJ2-5 TRBV11-1 TRBD1 TGTGCCAGCAGCCCCGAGGGGGCCCGCGGGGAGACCCAGTACTTC CASSPEGARGETQYF
. TRBJ2-5 TRBV7-9 . TGTGCCAGCAGCTTGACGGGGGGCCTAGAGACCCAGTACTTC CASSLTGGLETQYF
. TRBJ2-7 TRBV2 . TGTGCCAGCAGTGACCTAGTTGGAGGGGTCGAGCAGTACTTC CASSDLVGGVEQYF